These 22 T cell receptor beta chains were all obtained from the same sample, sequenced in a study of T cell responses to AZD1222 COVID-19 vaccine. The data were produced by immunoSEQ multiplex PCR, yet TCRdb's version contains in-frame clones alone and is incomplete. The table has fewer than 120,000 clones, about 90% seen once; the top ten hold roughly 7.6%. The specimen comprised peripheral blood, sampled on day 0 of AZD1222 vaccination. Receptors originate from an adult in good health.

V is TRBV30 and J is TRBJ1-1, with no clear D. The CDR3 is 11 residues long. The V gene's germline CDR1 is GTSNPN and CDR2 SVGIG (reference sequence). V lost 2 bases, J lost 4 bases, and 5 bases lay in between. The CDR3 protein is CAWSLATEAFF. The CDR3 DNA follows: TGTGCCTGGAGTTTAGCCACTGAAGCTTTCTTT.

The J gene is TRBJ1-1, the V gene TRBV5-1; D gene uncertain. With 0 bases removed from V and 2 bases from J, the gap between germline ends came to 14 bases. CDR1 and CDR2 (germline): SGHRS, YFSETQ. This CDR3 contains 16 residues. This CDR3 reads CASSLDSSGYNTEAFF. In nucleotides, the CDR3 is TGCGCCAGCAGCTTGGACTCGTCCGGGTATAACACTGAAGCTTTCTTT.

The chain recombines TRBV7-2 with TRBJ1-5; D is undetermined. Germline lookup yields CDR1 SGHTA and CDR2 FQGNSA. This CDR3 has 16 residues. V gave up 5 bases and J gave up 2 bases, with 16 bases separating them. The chain's CDR3 is CASSPSGPAGNQPQHF. Here the CDR3 DNA reads TGTGCCAGCAGCCCTAGTGGGCCGGCAGGCAATCAGCCCCAGCATTTT.

The gene calls are TRBV6-5 and TRBJ1-1, with D possibly being TRBD1 (5 bases). Trimming stripped 1 base from V and 3 bases from J, with 12 bases between. CDR1 is MNHEY and CDR2 is SVGAGI in the germline V gene. This CDR3 has 15 residues. The CDR3 loop is CASSYFSGADTEAFF. CDR3 coding DNA: TGTGCCAGCAGTTACTTCTCCGGGGCGGACACTGAAGCTTTCTTT.

The rearrangement joins TRBV2 to TRBJ2-2; TRBD2 agrees at 14 bases. The CDR3 has 16 amino acids. Germline V gene data show CDR1 as SNHLY and CDR2 as FYNNEI. Trimming cost V 5 bases and J 5 bases; bases outside gene matches: 4. CDR3 in DNA: TGTGCCAGCAGTTACGGACTAGCGGGGGGAACCGGGGAGCTGTTTTTT. Its translation is CASSYGLAGGTGELFF.

The rearrangement links TRBV7-9 to TRBJ2-5; 8 positions match TRBD1. V was pared by 5 bases and J by 10 bases, with 12 bases of the junction left unmatched. CDR3 length: 14 residues. CDR1 is SEHNR, CDR2 FQNEAQ, per germline (reference sequence). The CDR3: CASSTGQASKDQYF. The CDR3 DNA follows: TGTGCCAGCAGCACGGGACAGGCCTCCAAGGACCAGTACTTC.

The chain is built from TRBV28 and TRBJ2-2; perhaps TRBD1 as D (5 bases). Germline lookup yields CDR1 MDHEN and CDR2 SYDVKM. V lost 2 bases to trimming and J lost 0 bases, with 10 bases between them. The CDR3 has 16 residues. The CDR3 sequence: CASSLGAVTNTGELFF. For the CDR3, the DNA is TGTGCCAGCAGTTTAGGGGCCGTTACGAACACCGGGGAGCTGTTTTTT.

The chain joins TRBV5-5 to TRBJ1-1; no reliable D call. The germline V and J ends were trimmed by 5 bases and 3 bases, with 8 bases remaining between them. Germline V CDR1 and CDR2: SGHKS, YYEKEE (reference sequence). CDR3 size: 12 residues. The CDR3 nucleotides are TGTGCCAGCAGACTATCGGACACTGAAGCTTTCTTT. It codes for CASRLSDTEAFF.

This chain connects TRBV28 to TRBJ1-5; no clear D. CDR1 and CDR2 (germline): MDHEN, SYDVKM. The V end lost 4 bases, the J end lost 1 base, and 11 bases lay between the germline ends. The CDR3 sequence is 15 residues long. The CDR3 coding sequence is TGTGCCAGCAGTTACGCAGGAAGGAGCAATCAGCCCCAGCATTTT. As protein: CASSYAGRSNQPQHF.

The V gene is TRBV7-9, the J gene TRBJ1-2, with D possibly TRBD1 on 5 matching bases. Trimming removed 8 bases from V and 0 bases from J, with 16 bases in between. The CDR3 sequence is 15 residues long. Per the germline V gene, CDR1 is SEHNR and CDR2 is FQNEAQ (reference sequence). This CDR3 reads CASESWGRSNYGYTF. The CDR3, as DNA: TGTGCCAGCGAATCCTGGGGCAGATCTAACTATGGCTACACCTTC. The full variable domain, in which reference TRBV7-9 and TRBJ1-2 provide the parts outside the CDR3, is DTGVSQNPRHKITKRGQNVTFRCDPISEHNRLYWYRQTLGQGPEFLTYFQNEAQLEKSRLLSDRFSAERPKGSFSTLEIQRTEQGDSAMYLCASESWGRSNYGYTFGSGTRLTVV.

This clone was counted once. The chain is built from TRBV6-5 and TRBJ1-1, with D perhaps matching TRBD1 (6 bases). V lost 7 bases and J 0 bases, leaving 15 bases between the germline ends. Germline-derived CDR1 and CDR2 are MNHEY and SVGAGI. The CDR3 spans 15 residues. The CDR3 loop reads CASTKTGRMNTEAFF. The CDR3 DNA reads as TGTGCCAGCACCAAAACAGGGCGGATGAACACTGAAGCTTTCTTT.

V is TRBV24-1 and J is TRBJ2-3, with 11 bases identical to TRBD2. Trimming cost V 4 bases and J 2 bases; bases outside gene matches: 7. The CDR3 sequence is 17 residues long. CDR1 and CDR2 (germline): KGHDR, SFDVKD. Here the CDR3 DNA reads TGTGCCACCAGTGACCCCGGGACTAGCGGCTCCACAGATACGCAGTATTTT. This codes for CATSDPGTSGSTDTQYF.

The chain uses TRBV3-1 (or the pseudogene TRBV3-2) and TRBJ2-7; D gene uncertain. This CDR3 is built from 12 residues. Trimming removed 6 bases from V and 3 bases from J, with 9 bases in between. Germline V CDR1 and CDR2: LGHDT, YNNKEL (reference sequence). CDR3 protein: CASSNAVYEQYF. The CDR3 DNA follows: TGTGCCAGCAGTAACGCGGTCTACGAGCAGTACTTC.

The chain joins TRBV9 to TRBJ1-1; tentatively, D is TRBD1 (5 bases). In germline, CDR1 is SGDLS, CDR2 YYNGEE. V dropped 0 bases and J dropped 0 bases, with 12 bases sitting between them. The CDR3 consists of 16 residues. The CDR3 spells CASSVEGQHMNTEAFF. CDR3 bases: TGTGCCAGCAGCGTAGAGGGGCAGCACATGAACACTGAAGCTTTCTTT.

This clone came up once. The chain is built from TRBV10-3 and TRBJ2-7; perhaps TRBD2 as D (7 bases). Germline-derived CDR1 and CDR2 are ENHRY and SYGVKD. CDR3 size: 14 residues. V lost 7 bases and J lost 4, with 17 bases in between. The CDR3 bases are TGTGCCATCAAGAGATCGGGGGGCGGGTACGAGCAGTACTTC. It codes for CAIKRSGGGYEQYF.

This chain connects TRBV10-3 to TRBJ1-6, with 9 bases identical to TRBD1. The CDR3 has 15 amino acids. Germline CDR1 is ENHRY and CDR2 is SYGVKD. V gave up 0 bases and J gave up 7 bases; unmatched junction bases: 1. As DNA, the CDR3 is TGTGCCATCAGTGAGTCGACAGGGGGAAATTCACCCCTCCACTTT. As protein: CAISESTGGNSPLHF.

This clone was observed a single time. This chain uses TRBV7-9 with TRBJ2-3, with 10 bases fitting TRBD2. The germline V gene has CDR1 SEHNR and CDR2 FQNEAQ (reference sequence). This CDR3 region has 17 residues. The J segment lost 0 bases and the V segment lost 5 bases, leaving 8 bases of the junction unmatched. The CDR3 nucleotides read TGTGCCAGCAGCCCGACCACTAGCGGGGCTAGCACAGATACGCAGTATTTT. This codes for CASSPTTSGASTDTQYF.

The chain joins TRBV29-1 to TRBJ2-7; a possible D gene is TRBD2 (6 bases). V dropped 4 bases and J dropped 1 base, with 8 bases sitting between them. Germline CDR1 reads SQVTM; CDR2 reads ANQGSEA. This CDR3 has 12 amino acids. The CDR3 DNA reads TGCAGCGTTGTTGGGGGGTCCTACGAGCAGTACTTC. It encodes CSVVGGSYEQYF.

V and J are TRBV19 and TRBJ1-5; 7 nucleotides align to TRBD1. This CDR3 region has 15 residues. Germline V CDR1 and CDR2: LNHDA, SQIVND (reference sequence). The V gene end was trimmed by 3 bases and the J gene end by 0 bases; junction bases not matched to a gene: 2. The CDR3 region has the DNA TGTGCCAGTAGTATTAACAGGGGTAGCAATCAGCCCCAGCATTTT. It codes for CASSINRGSNQPQHF.

The V gene is TRBV10-2, the J gene TRBJ2-1, with D possibly TRBD1 on 6 matching bases. V lost 6 bases and J lost 5, with 14 bases in between. The germline V gene has CDR1 WSHSY and CDR2 SAAADI. CDR3 length: 14 residues. The CDR3 here is CASRKGTPDNEQFF. CDR3 coding DNA: TGCGCCAGCAGGAAGGGGACACCCGACAATGAGCAGTTCTTC.

The gene calls are TRBV28 and TRBJ1-4; tentatively, D is TRBD1 (5 bases). The V gene lost 6 bases and the J gene lost 5 bases, with 10 bases spanning the gap. Germline V gene data show CDR1 as MDHEN and CDR2 as SYDVKM. This CDR3 is built from 13 residues. The CDR3 bases are TGTGCCAGCAGGAGGACAAACAATGAAAAACTGTTTTTT. As protein: CASRRTNNEKLFF.

The rearrangement links TRBV28 to TRBJ1-1; D possibly corresponds to TRBD1 (5 bases). Trimming pared 2 bases from V and 0 bases from J, leaving 13 bases between. Germline CDR1 and CDR2: MDHEN and SYDVKM. The CDR3 runs to 16 residues. This CDR3 reads CASSLQGANMNTEAFF. The CDR3 DNA sequence: TGTGCCAGCAGTTTACAGGGAGCTAACATGAACACTGAAGCTTTCTTT.